The following is a T cell receptor beta chain sequence with its context. Antigen unknown. CDR1 is GTSNPN, CDR2 SVGIG, per germline (reference sequence). V trimming: 4 bases; J trimming: 3 bases; junction bases outside the gene matches: 7. The CDR3 covers 14 residues. The data were taken from a study of cytomegalovirus exposure and HLA in healthy donors. The primer mix had 60 Vbeta and 13 Jbeta primers. Repertoires were generated with immunoSEQ multiplex PCR, while TCRdb's copy carries only in-frame clones and drops some. The repertoire holds about 150,000 clones, with 79% as singletons. Findings and limits, study-wide: A missense DCLRE1C variant was associated with V- and J-gene trimming of TCR beta chains in a later analysis, and an independent cohort replicated the association. The classifier was said to identify cytomegalovirus status with high specificity and sensitivity.

This receptor was identified in a man between 45 and 60 years old in good health and CMV-seropositive. The chain couples TRBV30 to TRBJ2-5; 8 nucleotides line up with TRBD1. The specimen was PBMCs. As DNA, the CDR3 is TGTGCCTGGACAGCCCTGGGACAGGAAGAGACCCAGTACTTC. Encoded protein: CAWTALGQEETQYF.